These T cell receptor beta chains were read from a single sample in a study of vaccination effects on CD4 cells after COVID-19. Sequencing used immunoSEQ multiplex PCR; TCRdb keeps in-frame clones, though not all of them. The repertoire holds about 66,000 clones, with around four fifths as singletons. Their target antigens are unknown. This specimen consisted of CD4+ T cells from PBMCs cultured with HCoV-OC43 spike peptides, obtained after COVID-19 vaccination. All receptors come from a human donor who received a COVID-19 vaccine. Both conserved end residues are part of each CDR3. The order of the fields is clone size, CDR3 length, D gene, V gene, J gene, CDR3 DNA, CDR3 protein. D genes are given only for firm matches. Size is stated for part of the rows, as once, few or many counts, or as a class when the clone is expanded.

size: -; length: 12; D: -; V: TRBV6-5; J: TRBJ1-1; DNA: TGTGCCAGCATAAGGCAGTACACTGAAGCTTTCTTT; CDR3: CASIRQYTEAFF
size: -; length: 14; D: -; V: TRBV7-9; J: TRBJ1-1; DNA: TGTGCCAGCAGCTCTCAGGGCCCTAACACTGAAGCTTTCTTT; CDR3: CASSSQGPNTEAFF
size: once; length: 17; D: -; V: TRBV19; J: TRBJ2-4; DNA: TGTGCCAGTAGTATTGGTGAGGGTCAGATAGCCAAAAACATTCAGTACTTC; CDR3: CASSIGEGQIAKNIQYF
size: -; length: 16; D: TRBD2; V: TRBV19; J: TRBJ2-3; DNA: TGTGCCAGTAGTATAGGTCCTAGCGGGGCGTCAGATACGCAGTATTTT; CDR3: CASSIGPSGASDTQYF
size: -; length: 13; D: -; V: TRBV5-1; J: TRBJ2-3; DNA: TGCGCCAGCAGCTTACAGTCCACAGATACGCAGTATTTT; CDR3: CASSLQSTDTQYF
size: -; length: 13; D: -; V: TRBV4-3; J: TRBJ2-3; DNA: TGCGCCAGCAGCCAAGCCCCTAAAAAAGCGCAGTATTTT; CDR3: CASSQAPKKAQYF
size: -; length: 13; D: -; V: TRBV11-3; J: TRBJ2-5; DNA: TGTGCCAGCAGCTTCGAACAGGATGAGACCCAGTACTTC; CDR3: CASSFEQDETQYF
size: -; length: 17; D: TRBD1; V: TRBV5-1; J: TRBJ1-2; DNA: TGCGCCAGCAGCTTGGGACCCACAGGGGTTGGAAACTATGGCTACACCTTC; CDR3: CASSLGPTGVGNYGYTF
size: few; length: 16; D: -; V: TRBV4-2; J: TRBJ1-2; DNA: TGTGCCAGCAGCCAGCGTACAGGGAGGGAGGGCTATGGCTACACCTTC; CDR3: CASSQRTGREGYGYTF
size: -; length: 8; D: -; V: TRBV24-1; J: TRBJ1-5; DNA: TGTGCCACCCAGCCCCAGCATTTT; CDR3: CATQPQHF
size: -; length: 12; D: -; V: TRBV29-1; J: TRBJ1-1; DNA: TGCAGCGTAAGCCGGGGATACACTGAAGCTTTCTTT; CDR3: CSVSRGYTEAFF
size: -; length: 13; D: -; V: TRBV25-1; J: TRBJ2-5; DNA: TGTGCCAGCAGTGCAAGACTCGGGGAGACCCAGTACTTC; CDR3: CASSARLGETQYF
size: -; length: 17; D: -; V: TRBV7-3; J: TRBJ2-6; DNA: TGTGCCAGCAGCTCATACAGGGTCGGGGCTGGGGCCAACGTCCTGACTTTC; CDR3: CASSSYRVGAGANVLTF
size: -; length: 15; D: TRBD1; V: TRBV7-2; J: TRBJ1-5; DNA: TGTGCCAGCAGCTTGTCCGGGACAGACAATCAGCCCCAGCATTTT; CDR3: CASSLSGTDNQPQHF
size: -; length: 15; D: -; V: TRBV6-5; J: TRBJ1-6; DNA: TGTGCCAGCAGTTATATGAATCAAATTAATTCACCCCTCCACTTT; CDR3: CASSYMNQINSPLHF
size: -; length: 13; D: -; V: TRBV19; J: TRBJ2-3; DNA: TGTGCCAGCAGACAGATTAGCACAGATACGCAGTATTTT; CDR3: CASRQISTDTQYF
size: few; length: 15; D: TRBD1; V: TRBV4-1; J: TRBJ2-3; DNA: TGCGCCAGCAGCCAACACGGACAGGGAGCAGATACGCAGTATTTT; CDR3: CASSQHGQGADTQYF
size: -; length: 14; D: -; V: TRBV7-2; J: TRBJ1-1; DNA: TGTGCCAGCAGCCTCGGACTGGGGAACACTGAAGCTTTCTTT; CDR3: CASSLGLGNTEAFF
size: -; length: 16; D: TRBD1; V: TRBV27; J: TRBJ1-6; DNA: TGTGCCAGCAGCGGATGGGGACAGGGCGGAAATTCACCCCTCCACTTT; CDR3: CASSGWGQGGNSPLHF
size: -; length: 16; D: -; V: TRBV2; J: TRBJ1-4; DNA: TGTGCCAGCGGGGCAGGCGACACCATATCGGGGGAAAAACTGTTTTTT; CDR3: CASGAGDTISGEKLFF
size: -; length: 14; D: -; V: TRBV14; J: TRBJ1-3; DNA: TGTGCCAGCAGCGATAGATACTCTGGAAACACCATATATTTT; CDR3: CASSDRYSGNTIYF
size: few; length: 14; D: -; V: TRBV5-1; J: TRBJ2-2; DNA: TGCGCCAGCAGCTCGAACGCGAACACCGGGGAGCTGTTTTTT; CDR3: CASSSNANTGELFF
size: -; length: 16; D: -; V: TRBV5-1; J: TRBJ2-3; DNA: TGCGCCAGCAGCCCTGGCGGGGCGTCGGTCGCAGATACGCAGTATTTT; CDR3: CASSPGGASVADTQYF
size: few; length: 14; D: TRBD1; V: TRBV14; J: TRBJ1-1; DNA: TGTGCCAGCAGCACCAAGACAGGGATCGCTGAAGCTTTCTTT; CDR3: CASSTKTGIAEAFF
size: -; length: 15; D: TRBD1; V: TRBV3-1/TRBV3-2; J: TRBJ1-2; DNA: TGTGCCAGCAGCCGAGGGGACAGGACTAACTATGGCTACACCTTC; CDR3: CASSRGDRTNYGYTF
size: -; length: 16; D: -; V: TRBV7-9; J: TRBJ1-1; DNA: TGTGCCAGCAGCTTAGGTACGGGCGGAGCCAACACTGAAGCTTTCTTT; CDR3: CASSLGTGGANTEAFF
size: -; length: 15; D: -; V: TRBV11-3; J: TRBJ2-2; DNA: TGTGCCAGCAGCTTATCCGGGGGGCAAACCGGGGAGCTGTTTTTT; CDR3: CASSLSGGQTGELFF
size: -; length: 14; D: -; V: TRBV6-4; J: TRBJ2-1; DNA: TGTGCCAGCAGTGCCAGGACCTCCGGGGACGAGCAGTTCTTC; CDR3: CASSARTSGDEQFF
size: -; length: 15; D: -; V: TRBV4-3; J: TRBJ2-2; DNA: TGCGCCAGCGCTTATGGGGCTTCGAACACCGGGGAGCTGTTTTTT; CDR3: CASAYGASNTGELFF
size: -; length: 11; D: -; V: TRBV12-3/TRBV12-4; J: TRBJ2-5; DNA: TGTGCCAGCAGGCAGGGAGAGACCCAGTACTTC; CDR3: CASRQGETQYF
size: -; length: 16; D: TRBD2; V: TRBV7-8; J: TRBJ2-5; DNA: TGTGCCAGCAGCTTTCCGGGACTAGCGGGGGTGGAGACCCAGTACTTC; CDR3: CASSFPGLAGVETQYF
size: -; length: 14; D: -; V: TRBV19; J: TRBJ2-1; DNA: TGTGCCAGTAGTTCCCAATCGGGTACCCTCGAGCAGTTCTTC; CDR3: CASSSQSGTLEQFF
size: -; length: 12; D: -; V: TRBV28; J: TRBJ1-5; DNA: TGTGCCAGCAGTTTGAGGAATCAGCCCCAGCATTTT; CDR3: CASSLRNQPQHF
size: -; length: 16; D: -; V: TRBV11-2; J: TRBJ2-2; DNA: TGTGCCAGCAGCCCTATCTCCGGGAGAGAGACCGGGGAGCTGTTTTTT; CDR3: CASSPISGRETGELFF
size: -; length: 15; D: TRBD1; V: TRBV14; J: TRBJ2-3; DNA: TGTGCCAGCAGTTGGGGGAGACAGGGGGGAGGTACGCAGTATTTT; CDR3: CASSWGRQGGGTQYF
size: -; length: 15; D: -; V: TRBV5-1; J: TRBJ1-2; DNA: TGCGCCAGCAGCTTGGACGCCCAAGGAGGGTATGGCTACACCTTC; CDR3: CASSLDAQGGYGYTF
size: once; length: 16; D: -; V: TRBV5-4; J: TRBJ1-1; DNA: TGTGCCAGCAGCTGGGGGCAGGGAGGATCGAACACTGAAGCTTTCTTT; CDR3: CASSWGQGGSNTEAFF
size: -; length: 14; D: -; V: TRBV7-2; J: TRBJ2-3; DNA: TGTGCCAGCAGCCTAAGAAGGCTGGCAGATACGCAGTATTTT; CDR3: CASSLRRLADTQYF
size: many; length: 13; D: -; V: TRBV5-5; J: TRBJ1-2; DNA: TGTGCCAGCAGCTTGTCGTCCGGAGGGGGCTACACCTTC; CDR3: CASSLSSGGGYTF
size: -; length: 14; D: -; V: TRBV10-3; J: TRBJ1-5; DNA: TGTGCCATCAGCCTCTCAAGCGGCAATCAGCCCCAGCATTTT; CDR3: CAISLSSGNQPQHF
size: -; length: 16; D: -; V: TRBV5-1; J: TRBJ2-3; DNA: TGCGCCAGCGGCCGAACCGGGACAACTCTTACAGATACGCAGTATTTT; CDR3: CASGRTGTTLTDTQYF
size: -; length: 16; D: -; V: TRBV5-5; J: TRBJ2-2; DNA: TGTGCCAGCAGCTTGTCTAGTCTACAGAACACCGGGGAGCTGTTTTTT; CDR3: CASSLSSLQNTGELFF